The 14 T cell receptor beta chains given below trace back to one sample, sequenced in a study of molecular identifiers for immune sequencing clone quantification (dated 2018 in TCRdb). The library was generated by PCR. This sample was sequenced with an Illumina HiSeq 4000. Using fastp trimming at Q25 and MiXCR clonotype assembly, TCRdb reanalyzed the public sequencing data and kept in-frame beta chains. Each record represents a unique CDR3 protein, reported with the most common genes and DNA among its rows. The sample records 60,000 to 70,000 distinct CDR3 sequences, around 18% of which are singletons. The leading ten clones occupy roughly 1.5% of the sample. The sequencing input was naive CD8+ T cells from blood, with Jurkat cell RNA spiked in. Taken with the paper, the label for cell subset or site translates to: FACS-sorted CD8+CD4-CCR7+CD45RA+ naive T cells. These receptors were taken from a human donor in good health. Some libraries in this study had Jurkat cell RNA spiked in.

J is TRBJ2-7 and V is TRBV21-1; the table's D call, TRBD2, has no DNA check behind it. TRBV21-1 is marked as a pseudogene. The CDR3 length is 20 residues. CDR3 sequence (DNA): TGTGCCAGCAGCAAAGGGTACAAGGGGCTGAGCGGGAGGGAGGCCTACGAGCAGTACTTC. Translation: CASSKGYKGLSGREAYEQYF.

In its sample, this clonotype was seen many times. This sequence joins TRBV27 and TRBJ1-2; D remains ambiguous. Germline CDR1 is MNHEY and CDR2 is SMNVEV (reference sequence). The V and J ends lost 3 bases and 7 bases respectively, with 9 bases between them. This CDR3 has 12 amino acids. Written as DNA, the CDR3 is TGTGCCAGCAGTTTGAGTGGTTCTGGCTACACCTTC. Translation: CASSLSGSGYTF.

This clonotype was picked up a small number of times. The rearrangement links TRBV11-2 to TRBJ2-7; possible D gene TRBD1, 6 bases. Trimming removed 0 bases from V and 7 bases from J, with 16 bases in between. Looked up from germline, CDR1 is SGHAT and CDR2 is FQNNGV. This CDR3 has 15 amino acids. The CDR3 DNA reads TGTGCCAGCAGCTTAGAGATAGCAGGGGTAGGGGAGCAGTACTTC. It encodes CASSLEIAGVGEQYF.

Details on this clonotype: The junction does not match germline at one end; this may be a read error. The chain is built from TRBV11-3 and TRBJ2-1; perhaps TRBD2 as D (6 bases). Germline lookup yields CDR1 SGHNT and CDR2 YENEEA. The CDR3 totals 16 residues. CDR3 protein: CAGSSHGGLDRNEQFF. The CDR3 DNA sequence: TGTGCCGGCAGCTCCCACGGGGGTCTGGATCGCAATGAGCAGTTCTTC.

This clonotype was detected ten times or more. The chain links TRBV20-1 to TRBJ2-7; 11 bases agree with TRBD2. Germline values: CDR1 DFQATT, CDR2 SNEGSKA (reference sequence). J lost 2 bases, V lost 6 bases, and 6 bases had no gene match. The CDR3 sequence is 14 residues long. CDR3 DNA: TGCAGTGCACCTACTAGCGGGAGAACCTACGAGCAGTACTTC. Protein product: CSAPTSGRTYEQYF.

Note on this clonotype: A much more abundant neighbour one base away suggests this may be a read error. CDR3 sequence reads: CASSSTEDRESEKLSF. As DNA, the CDR3 is TGTGCCAGCAGCTCTACCGAGGACAGGGAGAGTGAAAAACTGTCTTTT. V gene TRBV7-9 combines with J gene TRBJ1-4; 8 nucleotides line up with TRBD1. The V gene's germline CDR1 is SEHNR and CDR2 FQNEAQ (reference sequence). There are 16 residues in the CDR3.

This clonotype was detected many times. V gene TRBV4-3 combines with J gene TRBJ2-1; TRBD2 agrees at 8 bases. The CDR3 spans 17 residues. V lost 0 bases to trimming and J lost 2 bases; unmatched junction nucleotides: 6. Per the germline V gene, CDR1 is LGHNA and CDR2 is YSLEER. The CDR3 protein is CASSQEWPLAAYNEQFF. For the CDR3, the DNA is TGCGCCAGCAGCCAAGAGTGGCCACTAGCGGCCTACAATGAGCAGTTCTTC.

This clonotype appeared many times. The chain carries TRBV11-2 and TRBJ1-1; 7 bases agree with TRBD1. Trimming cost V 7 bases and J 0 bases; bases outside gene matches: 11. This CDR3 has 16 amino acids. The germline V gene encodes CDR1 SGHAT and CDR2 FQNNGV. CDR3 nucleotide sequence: TGTGCCAGCACCCCTGGGCAGGGGGAAGTGAACACTGAAGCTTTCTTT. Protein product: CASTPGQGEVNTEAFF. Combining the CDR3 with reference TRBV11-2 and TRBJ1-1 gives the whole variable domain EAGVAQSPRYKIIEKRQSVAFWCNPISGHATLYWYQQILGQGPKLLIQFQNNGVVDDSQLPKDRFSAERLKGVDSTLKIQPAKLEDSAVYLCASTPGQGEVNTEAFFGQGTRLTVV.

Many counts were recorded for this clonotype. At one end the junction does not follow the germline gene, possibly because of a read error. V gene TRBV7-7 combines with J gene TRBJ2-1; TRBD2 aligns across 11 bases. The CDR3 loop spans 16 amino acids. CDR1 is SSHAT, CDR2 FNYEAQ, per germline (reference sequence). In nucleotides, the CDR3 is TGTGCTAGCAGCTTAGCCGGGACTAGCGGTTACAATGAGCAGTTCTTC. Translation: CASSLAGTSGYNEQFF. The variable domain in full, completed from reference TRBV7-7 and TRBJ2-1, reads GAGVSQSPRYKVTKRGQDVTLRCDPISSHATLYWYQQALGQGPEFLTYFNYEAQPDKSGLPSDRFSAERPEGSISTLTIQRTEQRDSAMYRCASSLAGTSGYNEQFFGPGTRLTVL.

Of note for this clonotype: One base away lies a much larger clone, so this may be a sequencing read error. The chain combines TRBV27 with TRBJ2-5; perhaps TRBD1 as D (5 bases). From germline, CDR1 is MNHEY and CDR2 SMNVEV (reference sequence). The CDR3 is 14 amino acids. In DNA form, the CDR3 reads TGTGCCAGCAGCCTTTTAGGGGTGGAAGAGGCCCAGTACTTC. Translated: CASSLLGVEEAQYF.

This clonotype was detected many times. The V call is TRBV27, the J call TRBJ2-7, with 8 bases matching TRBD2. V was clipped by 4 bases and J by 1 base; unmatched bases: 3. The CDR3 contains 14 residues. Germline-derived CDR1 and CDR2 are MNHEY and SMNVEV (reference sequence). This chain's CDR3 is CASSSGTRSYEQYF. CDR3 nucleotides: TGTGCCAGCAGTTCCGGGACTAGGTCCTACGAGCAGTACTTC.

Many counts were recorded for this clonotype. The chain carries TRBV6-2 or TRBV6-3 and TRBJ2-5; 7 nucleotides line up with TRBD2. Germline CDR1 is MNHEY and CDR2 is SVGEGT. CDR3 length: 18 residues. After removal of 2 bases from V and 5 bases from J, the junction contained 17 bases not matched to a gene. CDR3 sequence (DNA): TGTGCCAGCAGTTACGGAAGGGTAGCGGGCCCCGGCCACGAGACCCAGTACTTC. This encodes CASSYGRVAGPGHETQYF.

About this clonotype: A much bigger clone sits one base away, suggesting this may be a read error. The CDR3 region is CASSDRTGSYNEQFF. CDR3 DNA sequence: TGTGCCAGCAGTGACAGGACGGGCAGCTACAATGAGCAGTTCTTC. The chain has TRBV25-1 and TRBJ2-1; D unresolved. Germline assignment: CDR1 MGHDK and CDR2 SYGVNS. V lost 3 bases and J 3 bases, leaving 12 bases between the germline ends. The CDR3 loop spans 15 amino acids.

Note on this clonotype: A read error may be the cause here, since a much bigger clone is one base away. The CDR3 nucleotides read TGTGCCACCAGTGCTCCGGGACGGGGGCCAGAGACCCAGTACTTC. It specifies CATSAPGRGPETQYF. The chain employs TRBV15 and TRBJ2-5, with D perhaps TRBD1 or TRBD2 (6 bases each). CDR1 and CDR2 from the germline V gene are LNHNV and YYDKDF (reference sequence). CDR3 size: 15 residues. Trimming shortened V by 6 bases and J by 4 bases, and 18 bases separated the two germline ends.